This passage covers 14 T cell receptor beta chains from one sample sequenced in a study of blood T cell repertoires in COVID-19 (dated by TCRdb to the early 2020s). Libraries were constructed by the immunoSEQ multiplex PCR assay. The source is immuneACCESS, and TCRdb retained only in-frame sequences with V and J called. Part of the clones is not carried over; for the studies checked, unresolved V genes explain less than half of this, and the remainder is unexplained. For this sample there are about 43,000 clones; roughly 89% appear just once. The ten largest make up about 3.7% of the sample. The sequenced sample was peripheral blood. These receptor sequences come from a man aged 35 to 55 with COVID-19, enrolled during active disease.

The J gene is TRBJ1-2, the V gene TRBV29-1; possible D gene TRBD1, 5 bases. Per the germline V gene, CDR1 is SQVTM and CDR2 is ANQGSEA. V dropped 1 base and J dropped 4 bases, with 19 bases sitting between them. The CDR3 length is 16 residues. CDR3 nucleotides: TGCAGCGTTGAAGCAGGGCAGGGTGGGCGTCGCTATGGCTACACCTTC. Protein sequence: CSVEAGQGGRRYGYTF.

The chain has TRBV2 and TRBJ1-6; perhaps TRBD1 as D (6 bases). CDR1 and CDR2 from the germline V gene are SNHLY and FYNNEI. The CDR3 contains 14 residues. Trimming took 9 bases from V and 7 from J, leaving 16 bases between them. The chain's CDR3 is CASRDDRTNSPLHF. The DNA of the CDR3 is TGTGCCAGTAGAGACGACAGGACCAATTCACCCCTCCACTTT.

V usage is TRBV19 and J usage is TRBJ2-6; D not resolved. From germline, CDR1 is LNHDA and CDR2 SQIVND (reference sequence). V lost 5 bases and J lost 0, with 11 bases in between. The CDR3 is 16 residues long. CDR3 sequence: CASSARRPSGANVLTF. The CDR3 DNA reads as TGTGCCAGTAGTGCGCGCAGGCCCTCTGGGGCCAACGTCCTGACTTTC.

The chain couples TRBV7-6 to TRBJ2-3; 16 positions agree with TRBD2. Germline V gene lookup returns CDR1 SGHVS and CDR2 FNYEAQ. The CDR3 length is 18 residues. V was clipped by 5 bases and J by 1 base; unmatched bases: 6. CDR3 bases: TGTGCCAGCAGCCGGGGACTAGCGGGAGGGCCCCGCACAGATACGCAGTATTTT. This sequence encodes CASSRGLAGGPRTDTQYF. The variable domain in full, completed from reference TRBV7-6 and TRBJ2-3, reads GAGVSQSPRYKVTKRGQDVALRCDPISGHVSLYWYRQALGQGPEFLTYFNYEAQQDKSGLPNDRFSAERPEGSISTLTIQRTEQRDSAMYRCASSRGLAGGPRTDTQYFGPGTRLTVL.

CDR3 coding DNA: TGCAGCATCACCAGGGGGGTCAACATGAACACTGAAGCTTTCTTT. It is translated as CSITRGVNMNTEAFF. This chain connects TRBV29-1 to TRBJ1-1; 7 bases are shared with TRBD1. The germline CDR1 and CDR2 sequences are SQVTM and ANQGSEA. CDR3 length equals 15 residues. J was trimmed by 0 bases and V by 8 bases; bases with no gene match: 12.

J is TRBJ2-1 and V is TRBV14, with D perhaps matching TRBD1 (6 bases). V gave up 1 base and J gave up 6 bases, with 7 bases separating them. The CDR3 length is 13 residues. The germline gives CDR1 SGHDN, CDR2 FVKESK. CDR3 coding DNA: TGTGCCAGCAGCCAAGGCAGGGGCAATGAGCAGTTCTTC. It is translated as CASSQGRGNEQFF. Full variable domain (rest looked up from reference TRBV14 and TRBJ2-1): EAGVTQFPSHSVIEKGQTVTLRCDPISGHDNLYWYRRVMGKEIKFLLHFVKESKQDESGMPNNRFLAERTGGTYSTLKVQPAELEDSGVYFCASSQGRGNEQFFGPGTRLTVL.

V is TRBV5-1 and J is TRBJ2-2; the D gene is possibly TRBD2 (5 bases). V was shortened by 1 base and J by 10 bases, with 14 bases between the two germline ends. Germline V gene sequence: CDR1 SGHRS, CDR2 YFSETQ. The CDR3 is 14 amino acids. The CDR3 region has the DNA TGCGCCAGCAGCTTGTTTGGGAGAGAAGTGGAGCTGTTTTTT. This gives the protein CASSLFGREVELFF.

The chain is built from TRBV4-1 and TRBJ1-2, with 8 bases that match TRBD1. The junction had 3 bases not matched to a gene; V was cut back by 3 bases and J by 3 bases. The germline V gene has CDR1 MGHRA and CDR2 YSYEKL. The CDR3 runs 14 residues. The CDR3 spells CASSQLQGDYGYTF. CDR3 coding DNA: TGCGCCAGCAGCCAGCTACAGGGGGACTATGGCTACACCTTC.

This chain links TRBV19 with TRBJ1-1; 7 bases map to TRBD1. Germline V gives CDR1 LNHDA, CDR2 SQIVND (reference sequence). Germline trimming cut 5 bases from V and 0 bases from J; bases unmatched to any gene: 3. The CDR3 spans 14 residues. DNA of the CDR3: TGTGCCAGTAGTCGGGACAGTCTGAACACTGAAGCTTTCTTT. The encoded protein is CASSRDSLNTEAFF. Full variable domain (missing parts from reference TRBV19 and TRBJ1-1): DGGITQSPKYLFRKEGQNVTLSCEQNLNHDAMYWYRQDPGQGLRLIYYSQIVNDFQKGDIAEGYSVSREKKESFPLTVTSAQKNPTAFYLCASSRDSLNTEAFFGQGTRLTVV.

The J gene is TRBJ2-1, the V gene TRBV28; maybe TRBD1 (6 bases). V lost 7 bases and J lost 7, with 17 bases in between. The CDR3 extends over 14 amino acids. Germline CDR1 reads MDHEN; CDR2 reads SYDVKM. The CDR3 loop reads CASTRDTPGNEQFF. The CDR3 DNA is TGTGCCAGCACGAGGGACACACCTGGGAATGAGCAGTTCTTC.

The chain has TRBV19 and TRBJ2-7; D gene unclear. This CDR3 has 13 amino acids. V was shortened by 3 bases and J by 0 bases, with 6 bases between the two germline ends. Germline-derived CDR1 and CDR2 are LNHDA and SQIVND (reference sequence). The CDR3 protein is CASSMGYSYEQYF. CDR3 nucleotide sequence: TGTGCCAGTAGTATGGGCTACTCCTACGAGCAGTACTTC. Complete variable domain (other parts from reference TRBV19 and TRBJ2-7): DGGITQSPKYLFRKEGQNVTLSCEQNLNHDAMYWYRQDPGQGLRLIYYSQIVNDFQKGDIAEGYSVSREKKESFPLTVTSAQKNPTAFYLCASSMGYSYEQYFGPGTRLTVT.

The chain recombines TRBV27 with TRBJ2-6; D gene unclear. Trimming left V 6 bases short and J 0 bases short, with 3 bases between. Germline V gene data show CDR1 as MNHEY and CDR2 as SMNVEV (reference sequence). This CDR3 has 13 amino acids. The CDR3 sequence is CASSNSGANVLTF. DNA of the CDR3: TGTGCCAGCAGCAACTCTGGGGCCAACGTCCTGACTTTC.

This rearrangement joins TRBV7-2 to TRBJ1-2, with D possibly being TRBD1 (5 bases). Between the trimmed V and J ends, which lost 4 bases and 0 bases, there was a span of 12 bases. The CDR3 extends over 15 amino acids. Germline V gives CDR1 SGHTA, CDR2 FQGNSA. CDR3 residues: CASSSRGFSNYGYTF. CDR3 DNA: TGTGCCAGCAGCTCCCGGGGGTTCTCTAACTATGGCTACACCTTC.

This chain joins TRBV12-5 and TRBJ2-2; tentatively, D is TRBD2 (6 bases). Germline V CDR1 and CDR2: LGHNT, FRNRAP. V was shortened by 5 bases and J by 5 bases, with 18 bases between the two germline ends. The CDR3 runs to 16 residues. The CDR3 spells CASGTSPGLGTGELFF. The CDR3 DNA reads TGTGCTAGTGGTACCTCCCCGGGACTCGGGACCGGGGAGCTGTTTTTT.